Listed below are T cell receptor beta chains from one sample, sequenced in a study of T cells in Graves' hyperthyroidism and ophthalmopathy. TCRdb re-called the multiplex PCR reads with MiXCR, one entry per CDR3 protein. The sample lists hundreds of thousands of distinct CDR3 sequences; under 15% were seen once. Sequencing was done on a sample of blood. Receptor source: a man between 18 and 35 years old with Graves' ophthalmopathy. Each CDR3 is given with its conserved first and last residue. Each record gives: CDR3 length, D gene, clone size, J gene, V gene, CDR3 DNA, CDR3 protein. A D gene is named only where the DNA matches it firmly. The size entry is marked missing in some rows and otherwise reads once, few, many or a size class.

14 TRBD1 few TRBJ2-7 TRBV6-2/TRBV6-3 TGTGCCAGCAGGGGGACAGGGAGCTCCTCCGAGCAGTACTTC CASRGTGSSSEQYF
13 TRBD1 many TRBJ2-7 TRBV29-1 TGCAGCGGCTCCGGACAGGGGGCCCGCGAGCAGTACTTC CSGSGQGAREQYF
16 TRBD2 many TRBJ2-2 TRBV11-2 TGTGCCAGCAGCTTTATTGGGCTAGCGGTTCTCGGGGAGCTGTTTTTT CASSFIGLAVLGELFF
14 TRBD2 many TRBJ2-3 TRBV11-2 TGTGCCAGCAGCAGAGCGGGATTGCCAGATACGCAGTATTTT CASSRAGLPDTQYF
14 . many TRBJ2-7 TRBV7-8 TGTGCCAGCAGCTTCGGAGGGCGCGGCGACGAGCAGTACTTC CASSFGGRGDEQYF
14 . many TRBJ2-5 TRBV20-1 TGCAGTGCTAGAAGATGGGACAAACAAGAGACCCAGTACTTC CSARRWDKQETQYF
14 TRBD2 . TRBJ2-5 TRBV28 TGTGCCAGCAGCAAAAGGACTAGCAGCGAGACCCAGTACTTC CASSKRTSSETQYF
16 . . TRBJ2-1 TRBV4-1 TGCACCAGCAGCCAGCACGGGGGCCCCACTACAAATGAGCAGTTCTTC CTSSQHGGPTTNEQFF
16 . . TRBJ2-1 TRBV4-2 TGTGCCAGCAGCCAAGAATTTCGGGACTCCTACAATGAGCAGTTCTTC CASSQEFRDSYNEQFF
16 TRBD1 many TRBJ1-6 TRBV7-9 TGTGCCAGCAGCGCGACAGGGGGCTCTTATAATTCACCCCTCCACTTT CASSATGGSYNSPLHF
13 TRBD1 many TRBJ2-4 TRBV3-1 TGTGCCACCACTCGGGACAGAAAAAACATTCAGTACTTC CATTRDRKNIQYF
13 . . TRBJ1-6 TRBV29-1 TGCAGCGTTGGAGTGGATTTTAATTCACCCCTCCACTTT CSVGVDFNSPLHF
12 . few TRBJ2-6 TRBV29-1 TGCAGCGTTGTCTCTGGGGCCAACGTCCTGACTTTC CSVVSGANVLTF
12 . . TRBJ2-7 TRBV29-1 TGCAGCCCAGCTAGCGACTCCTACGAGCAGTACTTC CSPASDSYEQYF
14 TRBD1 many TRBJ1-1 TRBV24-1 TGTGCCGCACAGGGGGCTGGTTGGAACACTGAAGCTTTCTTT CAAQGAGWNTEAFF
15 . . TRBJ2-2 TRBV5-8 TGTGCCAGCAGCTTGATCTACGCGAACACCGGGGAGCTGTTTTTT CASSLIYANTGELFF
14 TRBD2 . TRBJ2-1 TRBV14 TGTGCCAGCAGCCAAGCGGGAGGGCTCGATGAGCAGTTCTTC CASSQAGGLDEQFF
15 TRBD1 . TRBJ1-1 TRBV13 TGTGCCAGCAGCCCGAAAGGGACAGGGAGCACTGAAGCTTTCTTT CASSPKGTGSTEAFF
13 . many TRBJ2-5 TRBV11-3 TGTGCCAGCAGCTTTGGACCTAGGGAGACCCAGTACTTC CASSFGPRETQYF
16 . few TRBJ2-1 TRBV4-1 TGCGCCAGCAGCCAGATTAACATACTAGCCTTTGGTGAGCAGTTCTTC CASSQINILAFGEQFF
14 . few TRBJ1-2 TRBV19 TGTGCCAGTAACCACAGGGTTCCTAACTATGGCTACACCTTC CASNHRVPNYGYTF
12 . many TRBJ2-1 TRBV19 TGTGCCAGTAGTATAGCGTCGACTGAGCAGTTCTTC CASSIASTEQFF
16 TRBD1 . TRBJ2-7 TRBV28 TGTGCCAGCAGCCTAGCATCCTCCGGGACAGGGAACGAGCAGTACTTC CASSLASSGTGNEQYF
15 TRBD1 many TRBJ2-5 TRBV19 TGTGCCAGTAGTTCCCCTCGGACAGGTCAAGAGACCCAGTACTTC CASSSPRTGQETQYF
12 . . TRBJ2-3 TRBV30 TGTGCCTGGGAGGCCAGCGGAGATACGCAGTATTTT CAWEASGDTQYF
13 . . TRBJ1-1 TRBV5-1 TGCGCCAGCAGCGAGGACCTACCGGAGGCGGCTTTCTTT CASSEDLPEAAFF
13 . many TRBJ2-7 TRBV5-1 TGCGCCAGCAGCTTTTCACCGTCGGGGGAGCAGTACTTC CASSFSPSGEQYF
15 TRBD2 . TRBJ2-1 TRBV7-6 TGTGCCAGCAGCTTAGCGACTAGCGGGAGGAATGAGCAGTTCTTC CASSLATSGRNEQFF
14 TRBD1 . TRBJ1-2 TRBV30 TGTGCCTGGAGTGTCTTGGGACAGTCCTATGGCTACACCTTC CAWSVLGQSYGYTF
17 TRBD1 many TRBJ1-6 TRBV11-2 TGTGCCAGCAGCTCCGGGGACAGGAGCTCCTATAATTCACCCCTCCACTTT CASSSGDRSSYNSPLHF
19 TRBD1 . TRBJ2-3 TRBV25-1 TGTGCCACCAAGGGGCCCTGGACGGGACAGCTTCCTAGCACAGATACGCAGTATTTT CATKGPWTGQLPSTDTQYF
16 . many TRBJ2-3 TRBV20-1 TGCAGTGCTTTAGCCGCGGACAGTCCTACGGTAGATACGCAGTATTTT CSALAADSPTVDTQYF
14 TRBD1 many TRBJ1-1 TRBV11-3 TGTGCCAGCGGCACGGGGGGACAGGTCACTGAAGCTTTCTTT CASGTGGQVTEAFF
15 . . TRBJ1-5 TRBV11-2 TGTGCCAGCAGCTTAGGACAGTTTGGGTATCAGCCCCAGCATTTT CASSLGQFGYQPQHF
15 TRBD2 . TRBJ2-1 TRBV2 TGTGCCAGCAGTGGACTAGCGGGGCCCTGGGTTGAGCAGTTCTTC CASSGLAGPWVEQFF
15 . many TRBJ2-1 TRBV18 TGTGCCAGCTCACCACTTAGCGAGCCCTACAATGAGCAGTTCTTC CASSPLSEPYNEQFF
13 TRBD1 . TRBJ1-3 TRBV20-1 TGCAGTGGTCAGGGGGCCTCTGGAAACACCATATATTTT CSGQGASGNTIYF
12 . many TRBJ2-2 TRBV29-1 TGCAGCGCCTACAGGGGGGGCGGGGAGCTGTTTTTT CSAYRGGGELFF
14 . many TRBJ1-4 TRBV27 TGTGCCAGCAGTTCTGACAGATCCAATGAAAAACTGTTTTTT CASSSDRSNEKLFF
17 . many TRBJ1-2 TRBV3-1 TGTGCCAGCAGCCTTACAGGGACGCCGGACGGGCACTATGGCTACACCTTC CASSLTGTPDGHYGYTF
14 TRBD1 many TRBJ2-3 TRBV11-2 TGTGCCAGCAGACAGGGACAGGGGGGAGATACGCAGTATTTT CASRQGQGGDTQYF
15 TRBD1 few TRBJ1-1 TRBV7-8 TGTGCCAGCAGCTTAGCGAGTACAGGGGACACTGAAGCTTTCTTT CASSLASTGDTEAFF
15 TRBD1 many TRBJ2-7 TRBV11-3 TGTGCCAGCAGCCACGGGACAGGGGGATCCTACGAGCAGTACTTC CASSHGTGGSYEQYF
13 TRBD1 many TRBJ1-6 TRBV27 TGTGCCAGCGCCGACAGGGCAAATTCACCCCTCCACTTT CASADRANSPLHF
14 . many TRBJ1-1 TRBV10-2 TGCGCCAGCAGTGATGTAATACAGACCACTGAAGCTTTCTTT CASSDVIQTTEAFF
12 . few TRBJ2-7 TRBV19 TGTGCCAGTAGTGTGGGGCCCGGCGAGCAGTACTTC CASSVGPGEQYF
14 TRBD2 . TRBJ2-7 TRBV4-1 TGCGCCAGCAGCCGGGGAGGGCAGGTAGACGAGCAGTACTTC CASSRGGQVDEQYF
17 TRBD1 many TRBJ1-3 TRBV7-2 TGTGCCAGCAGCTTAGAGTTGGCAGGGGGCAGGGGAAACACCATATATTTT CASSLELAGGRGNTIYF
14 . . TRBJ2-7 TRBV12-3/TRBV12-4 TGTGCCAGCAGCTCCGGGACTGCCTCCTACGAGCAGTACTTC CASSSGTASYEQYF
14 TRBD1 many TRBJ2-7 TRBV7-2 TGTGCCAGCAGCCCCCGGGACAGGGGGAATGAGCAGTACTTC CASSPRDRGNEQYF
14 . few TRBJ2-7 TRBV5-4 TGTGCCAGCAGCTTGAGGGGCCAGAAATACGAGCAGTACTTC CASSLRGQKYEQYF
14 . many TRBJ1-1 TRBV2 TGTGCCAGCAGTGAAGCGAGGGCAGGGGCTGAAGCTTTCTTT CASSEARAGAEAFF
13 . few TRBJ1-6 TRBV12-3/TRBV12-4 TGTGCCAGCACAAGGACCGCGGATTCACCCCTCCACTTT CASTRTADSPLHF
15 TRBD1 many TRBJ2-7 TRBV7-3 TGTGCCAGCAGCAACCCGGGACAGGGGATCAACGAGCAGTACTTC CASSNPGQGINEQYF
13 . many TRBJ2-5 TRBV30 TGTGCCTGGAGGCGGACTAACCAAGAGACCCAGTACTTC CAWRRTNQETQYF
16 TRBD2 many TRBJ2-3 TRBV2 TGTGCCAGCAGGGGACTAGCGGGGGAGACCACAGATACGCAGTATTTT CASRGLAGETTDTQYF
13 TRBD1 few TRBJ1-2 TRBV29-1 TGCAGCGTAGGGACAGGGAGTGACTATGGCTACACCTTC CSVGTGSDYGYTF